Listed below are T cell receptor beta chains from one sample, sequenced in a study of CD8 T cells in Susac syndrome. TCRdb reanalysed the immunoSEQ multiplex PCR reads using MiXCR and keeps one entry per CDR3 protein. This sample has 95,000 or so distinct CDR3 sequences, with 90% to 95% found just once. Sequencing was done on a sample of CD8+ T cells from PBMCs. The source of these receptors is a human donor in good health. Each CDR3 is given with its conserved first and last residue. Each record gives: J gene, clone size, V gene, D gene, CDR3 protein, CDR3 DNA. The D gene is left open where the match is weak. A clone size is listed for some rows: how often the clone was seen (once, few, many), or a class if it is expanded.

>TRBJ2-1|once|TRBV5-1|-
CASSIISGQLRDNEQFF
TGCGCCAGCAGCATTATATCAGGGCAATTAAGGGACAATGAGCAGTTCTTC
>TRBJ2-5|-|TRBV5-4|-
CASSFKGGETQYF
TGTGCCAGCAGCTTTAAAGGGGGAGAGACCCAGTACTTC
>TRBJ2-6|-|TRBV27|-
CASSPGPFSGANVLTF
TGTGCCAGCAGTCCGGGGCCCTTCTCTGGGGCCAACGTCCTGACTTTC
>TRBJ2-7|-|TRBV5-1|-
CASSSAGATYEQYF
TGCGCCAGCAGCTCGGCCGGCGCCACCTACGAGCAGTACTTC
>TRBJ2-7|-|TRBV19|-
CASKLGGGSYEQYF
TGTGCCAGTAAATTAGGGGGGGGCTCCTACGAGCAGTACTTC
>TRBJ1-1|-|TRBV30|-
CAWSLGGDTEAFF
TGTGCCTGGAGTCTCGGAGGGGACACTGAAGCTTTCTTT
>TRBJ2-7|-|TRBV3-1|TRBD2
CASSQGSGGAYEQYF
TGTGCCAGCAGCCAAGGTAGCGGGGGCGCCTACGAGCAGTACTTC
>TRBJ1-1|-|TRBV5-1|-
CASSLAGPNTEAFF
TGCGCCAGCAGCTTGGCCGGTCCGAACACTGAAGCTTTCTTT
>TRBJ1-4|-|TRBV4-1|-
CASSQDQIGNEKLFF
TGCGCCAGCAGCCAAGATCAGATTGGTAATGAAAAACTGTTTTTT
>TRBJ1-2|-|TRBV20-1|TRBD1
CSAREDRTNYGYTF
TGCAGTGCTAGGGAGGACAGGACTAACTATGGCTACACCTTC
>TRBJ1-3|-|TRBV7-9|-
CASSTGEEAGNTIYF
TGTGCCAGCAGCACCGGGGAGGAAGCTGGAAACACCATATATTTT
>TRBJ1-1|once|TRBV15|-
CATSKTGNTEAFF
TGTGCCACCAGCAAGACAGGGAACACTGAAGCTTTCTTT
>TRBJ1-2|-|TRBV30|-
CAWRQRGGGYGYTF
TGTGCCTGGAGGCAACGAGGGGGGGGCTATGGCTACACCTTC
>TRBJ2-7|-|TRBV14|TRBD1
CASSLDREWYEQYF
TGTGCCAGCAGCCTTGACAGGGAGTGGTACGAGCAGTACTTC
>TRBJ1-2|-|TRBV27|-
CASYQWSGGYTF
TGTGCCAGCTACCAATGGTCCGGTGGCTACACCTTC
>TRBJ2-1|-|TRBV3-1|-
CASSQDSNWEQFF
TGTGCCAGCAGCCAGGACTCGAATTGGGAGCAGTTCTTC
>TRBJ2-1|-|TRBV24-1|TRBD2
CATSDSAGTSGVDNEQFF
TGTGCCACCAGTGATTCTGCAGGGACTAGCGGGGTGGACAATGAGCAGTTCTTC
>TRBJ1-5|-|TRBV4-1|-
CASSQGHAIYQPQHF
TGCGCCAGCAGCCAAGGACATGCGATCTATCAGCCCCAGCATTTT
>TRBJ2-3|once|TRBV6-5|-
CASSYSMASASDTQYF
TGTGCCAGCAGTTACTCGATGGCTAGCGCTTCGGATACGCAGTATTTT
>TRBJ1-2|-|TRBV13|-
CASSLGPTEENYGYTF
TGTGCCAGCAGCTTAGGCCCGACAGAAGAAAACTATGGCTACACCTTC